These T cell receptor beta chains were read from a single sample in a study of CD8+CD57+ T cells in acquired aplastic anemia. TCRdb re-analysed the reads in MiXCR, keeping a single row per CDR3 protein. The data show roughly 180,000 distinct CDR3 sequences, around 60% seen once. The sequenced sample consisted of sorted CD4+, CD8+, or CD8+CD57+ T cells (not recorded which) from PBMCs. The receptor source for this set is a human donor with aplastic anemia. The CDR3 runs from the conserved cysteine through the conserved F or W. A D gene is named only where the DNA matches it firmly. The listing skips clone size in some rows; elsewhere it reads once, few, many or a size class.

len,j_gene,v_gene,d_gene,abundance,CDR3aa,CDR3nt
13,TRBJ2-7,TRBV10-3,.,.,CAISAESAYEQYF,TGTGCCATCAGTGCCGAGAGCGCCTACGAGCAGTACTTC
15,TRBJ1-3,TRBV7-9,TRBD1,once,CASSLERDSRNTIYF,TGTGCCAGCAGCCTAGAACGGGACAGCCGAAACACCATATATTTT
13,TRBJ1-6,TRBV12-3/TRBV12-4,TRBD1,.,CASKDRFNSPLHF,TGTGCCAGCAAGGACAGGTTCAATTCACCCCTCCACTTT
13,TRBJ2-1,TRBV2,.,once,CASKGTNYNEQFF,TGTGCCAGCAAAGGGACAAATTACAATGAGCAGTTCTTC
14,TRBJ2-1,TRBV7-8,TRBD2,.,CASSLGTSGGEQFF,TGTGCCAGCAGCTTAGGGACTAGCGGGGGGGAGCAGTTCTTC
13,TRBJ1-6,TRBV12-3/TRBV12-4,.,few,CASSDGQTSTLHF,TGTGCCAGCTCGGACGGGCAAACTTCGACCCTCCACTTT
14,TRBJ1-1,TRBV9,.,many,CASSSDTGYTEAFF,TGTGCCAGCAGCTCCGATACAGGGTACACTGAAGCTTTCTTT
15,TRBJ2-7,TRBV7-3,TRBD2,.,CASSLTSGGKYEQYF,TGTGCCAGCAGCTTGACTAGCGGGGGGAAGTACGAGCAGTACTTC
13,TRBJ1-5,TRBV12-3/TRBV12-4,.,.,CASSSREVQPQHF,TGTGCCAGCAGTTCAAGGGAAGTTCAGCCCCAGCATTTT
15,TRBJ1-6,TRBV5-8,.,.,CASSPKGRWNSPLHF,TGTGCCAGCAGCCCGAAAGGGAGGTGGAATTCACCCCTCCACTTT
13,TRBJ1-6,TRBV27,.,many,CASSFGATSPLHF,TGTGCCAGCAGTTTCGGGGCAACTTCACCCCTCCACTTT
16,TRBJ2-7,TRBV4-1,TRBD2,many,CASSLLLAGGSYEQYF,TGCGCCAGCAGCCTCTTATTAGCGGGGGGCTCCTACGAGCAGTACTTC
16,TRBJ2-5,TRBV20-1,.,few,CSASPLGDGKGETQYF,TGCAGTGCTAGCCCACTAGGGGACGGGAAGGGAGAGACCCAGTACTTC
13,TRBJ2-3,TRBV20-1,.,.,CSAPGGGTDTQYF,TGCAGTGCCCCCGGGGGCGGCACAGATACGCAGTATTTT
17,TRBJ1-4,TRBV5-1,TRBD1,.,CASSWGTATTFNEKLFF,TGCGCCAGCAGCTGGGGGACAGCAACGACCTTTAATGAAAAACTGTTTTTT
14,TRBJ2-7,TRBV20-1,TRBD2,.,CSAREGLASYEQYF,TGCAGTGCTAGAGAGGGACTAGCTTCCTACGAGCAGTACTTC
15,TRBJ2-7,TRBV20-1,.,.,CSARDRGGATYEQYF,TGCAGTGCTAGAGATAGGGGCGGGGCTACCTACGAGCAGTACTTC
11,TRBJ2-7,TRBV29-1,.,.,CSLSVSYEQYF,TGCAGCTTATCGGTGTCCTACGAGCAGTACTTC
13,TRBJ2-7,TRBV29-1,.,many,CSVKGGRSYEQYF,TGCAGCGTCAAGGGGGGCCGCTCCTACGAGCAGTACTTC
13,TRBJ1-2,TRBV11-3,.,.,CASTLEGDYGYTF,TGTGCCAGCACCCTAGAGGGAGACTATGGCTACACCTTC
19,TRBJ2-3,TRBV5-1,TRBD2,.,CASSPHTPAAGGRTDTQYF,TGCGCCAGCAGCCCCCACACCCCGGCAGCGGGGGGGCGAACAGATACGCAGTATTTT
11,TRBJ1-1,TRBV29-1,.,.,CSVRRNTEAFF,TGCAGCGTCAGACGGAACACTGAAGCTTTCTTT
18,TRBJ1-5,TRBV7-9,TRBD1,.,CASSWETGDSTRNQPQHF,TGTGCCAGCAGCTGGGAGACAGGGGATTCAACGCGCAATCAGCCCCAGCATTTT
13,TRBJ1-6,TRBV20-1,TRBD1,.,CSARPTGDSPLHF,TGCAGTGCTAGGCCCACAGGGGATTCACCCCTCCACTTT
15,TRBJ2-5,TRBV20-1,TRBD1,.,CSARPTGTNQETQYF,TGCAGTGCTAGACCGACAGGGACCAACCAAGAGACCCAGTACTTC
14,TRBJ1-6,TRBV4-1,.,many,CASSQKSRGSPLHF,TGCGCCAGCAGCCAAAAATCGCGAGGTTCACCCCTCCACTTT
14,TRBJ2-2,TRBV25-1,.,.,CASSDRYPTGELFF,TGTGCCAGCAGTGATCGGTACCCCACCGGGGAGCTGTTTTTT
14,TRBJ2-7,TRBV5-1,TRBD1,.,CASSLWTGGYEQYF,TGTGCCAGCAGCTTGTGGACAGGGGGTTACGAGCAGTACTTC
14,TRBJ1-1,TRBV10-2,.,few,CASSETRGRTEAFF,TGCGCCAGCAGTGAGACGCGGGGGCGGACTGAAGCTTTCTTT
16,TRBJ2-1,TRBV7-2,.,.,CASSLGSAVYVNEQFF,TGTGCCAGCAGCTTAGGGAGCGCCGTCTACGTCAATGAGCAGTTCTTC
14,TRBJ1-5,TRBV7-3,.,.,CASSEGVQGQPQHF,TGTGCCAGCAGTGAAGGGGTGCAAGGGCAGCCCCAGCATTTT
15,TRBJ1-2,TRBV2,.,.,CASSVRQGGDYGYTF,TGTGCCAGCAGTGTAAGGCAGGGTGGTGACTATGGCTACACCTTC
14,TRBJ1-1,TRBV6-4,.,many,CASSYSGPGTEAFF,TGTGCCAGCAGTTACTCTGGACCGGGTACTGAAGCTTTCTTT
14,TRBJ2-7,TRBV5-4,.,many,CASSFWGVYNEQYF,TGTGCCAGCAGCTTTTGGGGAGTGTACAACGAGCAGTACTTC
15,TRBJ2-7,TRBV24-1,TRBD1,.,CATSDFGTGVHEQYF,TGTGCCACCAGTGATTTCGGGACAGGGGTTCACGAGCAGTACTTC
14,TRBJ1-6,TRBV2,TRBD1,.,CASRPTGVNSPLHF,TGTGCCAGCAGGCCTACAGGGGTTAATTCACCCCTCCACTTT
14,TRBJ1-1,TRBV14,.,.,CASSQDSTRRSAFF,TGTGCCAGCAGCCAAGATTCGACCCGGAGATCGGCTTTCTTT
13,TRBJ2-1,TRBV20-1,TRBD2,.,CSAQAGNANEQFF,TGCAGTGCTCAAGCGGGAAATGCCAATGAGCAGTTCTTC
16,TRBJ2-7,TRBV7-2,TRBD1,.,CASSLETGTGGHEQYF,TGTGCCAGCAGCTTAGAGACCGGGACAGGGGGGCACGAGCAGTACTTC
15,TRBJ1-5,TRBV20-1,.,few,CSAPQSGAGNQPQHF,TGCAGTGCTCCTCAATCAGGGGCGGGCAATCAGCCCCAGCATTTT
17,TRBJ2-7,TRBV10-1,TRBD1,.,CASSERDPTGNGYEQYF,TGCGCCAGCAGTGAAAGGGATCCGACAGGGAACGGCTACGAGCAGTACTTC
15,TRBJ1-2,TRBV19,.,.,CASIWESEVRYGYTF,TGTGCCAGTATATGGGAGAGTGAGGTTCGCTATGGCTACACCTTC
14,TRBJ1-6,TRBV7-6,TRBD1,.,CASSLPGQPSPLHF,TGTGCCAGCAGCTTACCGGGACAGCCTTCACCCCTCCACTTT
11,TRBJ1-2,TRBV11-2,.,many,CASSLLYGYTF,TGTGCCAGCAGCCTCCTCTATGGCTACACCTTC
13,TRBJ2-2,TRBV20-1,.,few,CSARMRWYGELFF,TGCAGTGCTAGAATGAGGTGGTACGGGGAGCTGTTTTTT
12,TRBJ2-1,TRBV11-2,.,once,CASSLIGDEQFF,TGTGCCAGCAGCTTGATAGGGGATGAGCAGTTCTTC
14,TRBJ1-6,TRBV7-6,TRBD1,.,CASSNGQGYSSLHF,TGTGCCAGCAGCAACGGACAGGGGTATTCTTCCCTCCACTTT
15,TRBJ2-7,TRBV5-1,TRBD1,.,CASSSPDRASYEQYF,TGCGCCAGCAGTTCGCCCGACAGGGCTTCCTACGAGCAGTACTTC
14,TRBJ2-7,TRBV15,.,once,CATSRANRVDEQYF,TGTGCCACCAGCAGAGCCAACAGGGTCGACGAGCAGTACTTC
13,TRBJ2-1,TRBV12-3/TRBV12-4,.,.,CASSFEPSNEQFF,TGTGCCAGCAGTTTCGAACCAAGCAATGAGCAGTTCTTC
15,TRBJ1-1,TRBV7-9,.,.,CASSLAGRTRGVAFF,TGTGCCAGCAGCTTAGCTGGCAGAACCCGAGGGGTAGCTTTCTTT
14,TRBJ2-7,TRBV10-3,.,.,CAISEESAPYEQYF,TGTGCCATCAGTGAGGAGTCAGCTCCCTACGAGCAGTACTTC
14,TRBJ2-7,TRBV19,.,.,CASSGMAASYEQYF,TGTGCCAGTAGTGGAATGGCGGCCTCCTACGAGCAGTACTTC
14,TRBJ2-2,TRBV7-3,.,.,CASSKEAVDGELFF,TGTGCCAGCAGTAAGGAAGCTGTAGACGGGGAGCTGTTTTTT
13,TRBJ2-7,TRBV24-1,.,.,CATSVGAGYEQYF,TGTGCCACCAGTGTAGGGGCGGGATACGAGCAGTACTTC